These 22 T cell receptor beta chains were sequenced from one sample in a study of blood T cell repertoires in COVID-19. Profiled with immunoSEQ multiplex PCR; TCRdb holds only in-frame clones, not every one. This sample has around 120,000 clones, with roughly 88% found just once. Sequenced: peripheral blood. These receptors all stem from a woman between 50 and 59 years old with active or convalescent COVID-19.

The rearrangement links TRBV9 to TRBJ2-7; tentative D call: TRBD1 (5 bases). With 0 bases removed from V and 3 bases from J, the gap between germline ends came to 13 bases. The CDR3 loop spans 15 amino acids. CDR1 is SGDLS, CDR2 YYNGEE, per germline. CDR3 sequence (DNA): TGTGCCAGCAGCGTAGGACAGCAAACACGCTACGAGCAGTACTTC. Its translation: CASSVGQQTRYEQYF.

The chain links TRBV2 to TRBJ1-1; TRBD1 matches 7 bases. The CDR3 contains 15 residues. Per germline, CDR1 SNHLY and CDR2 FYNNEI. The V and J ends lost 6 bases and 1 base, in that order; junction bases with no gene match: 8. Written as DNA, the CDR3 is TGTGCCAGCAGACCCCTGAGGGGGCAGAACACTGAAGCTTTCTTT. Protein: CASRPLRGQNTEAFF.

V is TRBV9 and J is TRBJ1-2; TRBD1 is a possible D gene (6 bases). V was trimmed by 4 bases and J by 7 bases, leaving 20 bases between them. Germline CDR1 reads SGDLS; CDR2 reads YYNGEE. CDR3 length: 15 residues. DNA for the CDR3: TGTGCCAGCAGCACCCGAGGGGGGGGAATCAGTGGCTACACCTTC. This translates into CASSTRGGGISGYTF.

This clone was seen only once. The genes are TRBV3-1 (or the pseudogene TRBV3-2) and TRBJ2-5, with 9 nucleotides matching TRBD2. V lost 7 bases, J lost 6 bases, and 9 bases stayed unmatched. The CDR3 runs 14 residues. In germline, CDR1 is LGHDT, CDR2 YNNKEL (reference sequence). As DNA, the CDR3 is TGTGCCAGCACCCTCGGGCGGGGGGGGAAGACCCAGTACTTC. Its translation is CASTLGRGGKTQYF.

V gene TRBV7-8 combines with J gene TRBJ1-5; D gene ambiguous. V was pared by 5 bases and J by 0 bases, with 14 bases between. Per germline, CDR1 SGHVS and CDR2 FQNEAQ. The length of the CDR3 is 16 residues. CDR3 residues: CASSPSTRYSNQPQHF. CDR3 bases: TGTGCCAGCAGCCCCTCGACACGTTATAGCAATCAGCCCCAGCATTTT.

The gene calls are TRBV30 and TRBJ2-7; D may be TRBD1 (5 bases). Germline assignment: CDR1 GTSNPN and CDR2 SVGIG (reference sequence). This CDR3 contains 14 residues. The V end lost 2 bases, the J end lost 3 bases, and 14 bases lay between the germline ends. The CDR3 DNA reads as TGTGCCTGGAGTCAGGGTTTTGAAGGCTACGAGCAGTACTTC. Protein product: CAWSQGFEGYEQYF.

This chain uses TRBV2 with TRBJ1-2, with D possibly matching TRBD1 (6 bases). Germline CDR1 is SNHLY and CDR2 is FYNNEI. V lost 2 bases and J lost 2, with 15 bases in between. The CDR3 runs 16 residues. The CDR3 bases are TGTGCCAGCAGTGAAAGGTTGAGACAGGCCAACTATGGCTACACCTTC. Translation: CASSERLRQANYGYTF.

The chain joins TRBV19 to TRBJ1-5; D unclear. Germline assignment: CDR1 LNHDA and CDR2 SQIVND (reference sequence). Between the trimmed V and J ends, which lost 6 bases and 1 base, there was a span of 13 bases. The CDR3 spans 15 residues. The CDR3 bases are TGTGCCAGTAGCCCCCGGGGAGGAAGCAATCAGCCCCAGCATTTT. Residues: CASSPRGGSNQPQHF.

The J gene is TRBJ2-1, the V gene TRBV11-2, with D unclear. This CDR3 is 16 amino acids long. Trimming removed 5 bases from V and 0 bases from J, with 14 bases in between. The germline CDR1 and CDR2 sequences are SGHAT and FQNNGV. CDR3 coding DNA: TGTGCCAGCAGCGCCCCAGACTTGGGCTCCTACAATGAGCAGTTCTTC. Translating gives CASSAPDLGSYNEQFF.

The chain is built from TRBV4-2 and TRBJ2-1; tentative D call: TRBD2 (5 bases). This CDR3 spans 18 amino acids. The germline gives CDR1 LGHNA, CDR2 YNFKEQ. Between the trimmed V and J ends, which lost 0 bases and 8 bases, there was a span of 23 bases. Written as DNA, the CDR3 is TGTGCCAGCAGCCAAGATCCGGGATTAGGCCCCTCGCGGGATGAGCAGTTCTTC. Its protein is CASSQDPGLGPSRDEQFF.

CDR3 bases: TGTGCCAGCAGCTTAGGCGGGGATCGGGGTACCCAGTACTTC. It is translated as CASSLGGDRGTQYF. The chain employs TRBV11-3 and TRBJ2-5; maybe TRBD2 (6 bases). CDR1 and CDR2 from the germline V gene are SGHNT and YENEEA. The V and J ends lost 1 base and 8 bases respectively, with 14 bases between them. The CDR3 has 14 amino acids.

This clone was picked up one time. CDR3 in DNA: TGTGCCAGCACCGCCGGGACTCCTGGTGAGACCCAGTACTTC. It translates to CASTAGTPGETQYF. This chain links TRBV27 with TRBJ2-5; tentative D call: TRBD2 (6 bases). The ends were cut back, 7 bases at V and 5 bases at J, with 17 bases in the middle. Germline assignment: CDR1 MNHEY and CDR2 SMNVEV (reference sequence). CDR3 length equals 14 residues.

V gene TRBV15 combines with J gene TRBJ2-3; no firm D call. Germline V CDR1 and CDR2: LNHNV, YYDKDF (reference sequence). Trimming cost V 0 bases and J 5 bases, with 12 bases left between them. The CDR3 contains 15 residues. The CDR3 coding sequence is TGTGCCACCAGCAGAGAGAGAACCCCCCTAGATACGCAGTATTTT. This sequence encodes CATSRERTPLDTQYF. Full variable domain (rest looked up from reference TRBV15 and TRBJ2-3): DAMVIQNPRYQVTQFGKPVTLSCSQTLNHNVMYWYQQKSSQAPKLLFHYYDKDFNNEADTPDNFQSRRPNTSFCFLDIRSPGLGDTAMYLCATSRERTPLDTQYFGPGTRLTVL.

The V call is TRBV30, the J call TRBJ2-7; D perhaps matches TRBD2 (6 bases). This CDR3 has 15 residues. The V end was cut by 0 bases, the J end by 5 bases, with 17 bases between. Germline-derived CDR1 and CDR2 are GTSNPN and SVGIG (reference sequence). The CDR3 DNA reads TGTGCCTGGAGTGTACTATCGCCGGGAGAGGACGAGCAGTACTTC. Its protein product is CAWSVLSPGEDEQYF.

V is TRBV19 and J is TRBJ2-7; 11 bases map to TRBD2. Germline CDR1 reads LNHDA; CDR2 reads SQIVND (reference sequence). V was pared by 5 bases and J by 6 bases, with 6 bases of the junction left unmatched. This CDR3 region has 14 residues. The CDR3 DNA follows: TGTGCCAGTAGTGAGATTAGCGGGAGGGCCGAGCAGTACTTC. Its translation is CASSEISGRAEQYF.

The rearrangement joins TRBV2 to TRBJ2-1; D might be TRBD2 (6 bases). V dropped 1 base and J dropped 0 bases, with 10 bases sitting between them. CDR1 SNHLY and CDR2 FYNNEI come from the germline V gene. The CDR3 totals 16 residues. The CDR3 nucleotides read TGTGCCAGCAGTGAAGGGGGACTTGTCTCCTACAATGAGCAGTTCTTC. Amino acid sequence: CASSEGGLVSYNEQFF.

V gene TRBV10-3 combines with J gene TRBJ1-2; 12 bases fit TRBD1. J was trimmed by 5 bases and V by 10 bases; bases with no gene match: 11. This CDR3 contains 15 residues. Germline values: CDR1 ENHRY, CDR2 SYGVKD. DNA for the CDR3: TGTGCCACCGGGACAGGGGGCGTTGAGGGGTATGGCTACACCTTC. Encoded protein: CATGTGGVEGYGYTF.

This chain uses TRBV15 with TRBJ2-2; 16 bases fit TRBD2. The CDR3 loop spans 19 amino acids. V shed 7 bases, J shed 7 bases, and the junction held 15 bases outside the gene matches. The V gene's germline CDR1 is LNHNV and CDR2 YYDKDF (reference sequence). The CDR3 sequence is CATKPAGTSGRAFFGELFF. The CDR3 nucleotides read TGTGCCACCAAACCAGCCGGGACTAGCGGGAGGGCCTTTTTCGGGGAGCTGTTTTTT. Drawing the rest from reference TRBV15 and TRBJ2-2, the complete variable domain is DAMVIQNPRYQVTQFGKPVTLSCSQTLNHNVMYWYQQKSSQAPKLLFHYYDKDFNNEADTPDNFQSRRPNTSFCFLDIRSPGLGDTAMYLCATKPAGTSGRAFFGELFFGEGSRLTVL.

This chain links TRBV28 with TRBJ2-7, with 8 nucleotides matching TRBD1. Germline assignment: CDR1 MDHEN and CDR2 SYDVKM. The CDR3 spans 14 residues. V dropped 6 bases and J dropped 0; count of bases not matched to a gene: 4. CDR3 protein: CASRQTGDSYEQYF. Here the CDR3 DNA reads TGTGCCAGCAGACAGACAGGGGACTCCTACGAGCAGTACTTC. Supplemented by reference TRBV28 and TRBJ2-7, the full variable domain reads DVKVTQSSRYLVKRTGEKVFLECVQDMDHENMFWYRQDPGLGLRLIYFSYDVKMKEKGDIPEGYSVSREKKERFSLILESASTNQTSMYLCASRQTGDSYEQYFGPGTRLTVT.

This chain links TRBV2 with TRBJ2-1, with 8 positions matching TRBD2. Trimming removed 3 bases from V and 8 bases from J; junction bases left unmatched: 21. Germline V gene lookup returns CDR1 SNHLY and CDR2 FYNNEI. CDR3 length: 19 amino acids. CDR3 in DNA: TGTGCCAGCAGTGATCTAGGTGTTACTAGCGGATCCCTACCCCATGAGCAGTTCTTC. Its translation: CASSDLGVTSGSLPHEQFF.

V gene TRBV7-9 combines with J gene TRBJ2-7; 7 positions agree with TRBD1. CDR3 length: 15 residues. Germline V CDR1 and CDR2: SEHNR, FQNEAQ (reference sequence). V lost 4 bases, J lost 0 bases, and 6 bases stayed unmatched. CDR3: CASSWDRSYSYEQYF. CDR3 sequence (DNA): TGTGCCAGCAGCTGGGACAGAAGTTACTCCTACGAGCAGTACTTC.

The V call is TRBV5-1, the J call TRBJ1-1, with D perhaps TRBD1 (6 bases). With 2 bases removed from V and 1 base from J, the gap between germline ends came to 12 bases. This CDR3 comprises 15 residues. Germline CDR1 and CDR2: SGHRS and YFSETQ. The CDR3 protein is CASSFRDTKNTEAFF. The CDR3 bases are TGCGCCAGCAGCTTCCGGGACACCAAGAACACTGAAGCTTTCTTT.